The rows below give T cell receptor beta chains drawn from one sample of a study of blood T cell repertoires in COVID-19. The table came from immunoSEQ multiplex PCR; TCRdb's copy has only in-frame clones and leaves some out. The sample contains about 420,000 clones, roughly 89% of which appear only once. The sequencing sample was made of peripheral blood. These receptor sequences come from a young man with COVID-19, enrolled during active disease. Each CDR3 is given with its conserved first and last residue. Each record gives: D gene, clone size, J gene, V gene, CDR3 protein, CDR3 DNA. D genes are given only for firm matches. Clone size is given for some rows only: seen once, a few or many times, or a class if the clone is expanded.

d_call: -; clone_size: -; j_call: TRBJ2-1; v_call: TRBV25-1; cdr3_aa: CASSEEGAGANEQFF; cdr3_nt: TGTGCCAGCAGTGAGGAGGGCGCGGGGGCCAATGAGCAGTTCTTC
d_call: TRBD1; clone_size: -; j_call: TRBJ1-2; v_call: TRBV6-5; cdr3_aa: CASSLGQESFYGYTF; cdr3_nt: TGTGCCAGCAGCTTGGGACAGGAATCCTTCTATGGCTACACCTTC
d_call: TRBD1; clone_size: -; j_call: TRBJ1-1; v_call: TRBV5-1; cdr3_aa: CASSQQGGTEAFF; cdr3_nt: TGCGCCAGCAGCCAACAGGGGGGGACTGAAGCTTTCTTT
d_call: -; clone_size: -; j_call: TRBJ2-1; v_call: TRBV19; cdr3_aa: CASSWTHNSYNEQFF; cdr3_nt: TGTGCCAGTAGTTGGACACACAACTCCTACAATGAGCAGTTCTTC
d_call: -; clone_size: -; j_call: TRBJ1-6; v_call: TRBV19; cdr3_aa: CASSNTGNSPLHF; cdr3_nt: TGTGCCAGTAGTAACACAGGGAATTCACCCCTCCACTTT
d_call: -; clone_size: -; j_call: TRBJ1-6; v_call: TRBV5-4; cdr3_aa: CASSQNRAGINSPLHF; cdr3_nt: TGTGCCAGCAGCCAAAACAGGGCTGGCATTAATTCACCCCTCCACTTT
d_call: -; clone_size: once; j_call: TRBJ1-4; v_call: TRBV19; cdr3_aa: CASSDTGAVDEKLFF; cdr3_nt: TGTGCCAGTAGTGACACAGGTGCTGTCGATGAAAAACTGTTTTTT
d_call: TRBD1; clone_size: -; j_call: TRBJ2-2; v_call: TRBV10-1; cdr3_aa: CASSGGRTGSNTGELFF; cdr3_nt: TGCGCCAGCAGTGGGGGTCGGACAGGTTCAAACACCGGGGAGCTGTTTTTT
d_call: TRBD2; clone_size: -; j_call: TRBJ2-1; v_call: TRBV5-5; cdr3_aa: CASSLRASGTNEQFF; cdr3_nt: TGTGCCAGCAGCTTGAGGGCTAGCGGAACAAATGAGCAGTTCTTC
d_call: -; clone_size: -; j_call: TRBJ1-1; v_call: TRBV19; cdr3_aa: CASRGNGVNTEAFF; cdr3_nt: TGTGCCAGTAGGGGGAACGGGGTGAACACTGAAGCTTTCTTT
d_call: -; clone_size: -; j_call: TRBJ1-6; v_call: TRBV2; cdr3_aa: CASELLGVNSPLHF; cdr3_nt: TGTGCCAGCGAACTCCTCGGTGTCAATTCACCCCTCCACTTT
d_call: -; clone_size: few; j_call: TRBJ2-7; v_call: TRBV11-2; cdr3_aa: CASSLDSSLALEQYF; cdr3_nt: TGTGCCAGCAGCTTAGATAGCTCTCTAGCCCTCGAGCAGTACTTC
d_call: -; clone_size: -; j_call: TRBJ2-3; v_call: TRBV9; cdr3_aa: CASSPTPSLSTDTQYF; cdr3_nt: TGTGCCAGCAGCCCCACCCCGAGCCTTTCCACAGATACGCAGTATTTT
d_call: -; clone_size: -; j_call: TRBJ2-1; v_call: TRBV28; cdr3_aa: CASKGAGLNEQFF; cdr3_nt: TGTGCCAGCAAAGGAGCAGGGCTCAATGAGCAGTTCTTC
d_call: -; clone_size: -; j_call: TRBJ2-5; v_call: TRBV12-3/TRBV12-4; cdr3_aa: CASRGRLQETQYF; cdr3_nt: TGTGCCAGCAGGGGGCGACTGCAAGAGACCCAGTACTTC
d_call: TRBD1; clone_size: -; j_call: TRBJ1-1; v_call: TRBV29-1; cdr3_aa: CSVEDRSEAFF; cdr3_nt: TGCAGCGTTGAGGACAGGTCTGAAGCTTTCTTT
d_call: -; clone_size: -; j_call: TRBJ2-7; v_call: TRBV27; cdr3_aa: CASSLIADYPYEQYF; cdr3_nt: TGTGCCAGCAGTCTCATAGCGGATTACCCCTACGAGCAGTACTTC
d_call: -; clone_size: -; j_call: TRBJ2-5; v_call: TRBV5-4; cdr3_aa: CASSLAADETQYF; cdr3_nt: TGTGCCAGCAGCTTGGCCGCGGATGAGACCCAGTACTTC
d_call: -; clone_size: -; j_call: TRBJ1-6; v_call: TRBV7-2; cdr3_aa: CASSHTDFSYNSPLHF; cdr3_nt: TGTGCCAGCAGCCACACGGACTTCTCTTATAATTCACCCCTCCACTTT
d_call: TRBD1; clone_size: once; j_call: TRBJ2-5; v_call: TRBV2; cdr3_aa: CASNDLDRRGETQYF; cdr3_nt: TGTGCCAGCAATGACCTGGACAGGCGTGGGGAGACCCAGTACTTC
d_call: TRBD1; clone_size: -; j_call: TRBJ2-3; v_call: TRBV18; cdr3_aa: CASSRDREGSTQYF; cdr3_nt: TGTGCCAGCTCACGGGACAGGGAAGGGAGTACGCAGTATTTT
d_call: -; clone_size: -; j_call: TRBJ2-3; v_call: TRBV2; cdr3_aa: CASSADGATDTQYF; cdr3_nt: TGTGCCAGCAGTGCAGATGGGGCGACAGATACGCAGTATTTT
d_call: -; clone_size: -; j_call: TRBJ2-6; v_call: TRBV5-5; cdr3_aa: CASSLRTGTATGANVLTF; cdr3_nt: TGTGCCAGCAGCTTACGGACTGGTACGGCCACTGGGGCCAACGTCCTGACTTTC
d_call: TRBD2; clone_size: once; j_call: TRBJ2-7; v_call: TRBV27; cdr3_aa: CASSLASGAYEQYF; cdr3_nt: TGTGCCAGCAGTTTAGCTAGCGGGGCCTACGAGCAGTACTTC
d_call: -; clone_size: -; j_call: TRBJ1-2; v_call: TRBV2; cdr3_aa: CASRSQVYGYTF; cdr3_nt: TGTGCCAGCAGGAGCCAGGTCTATGGCTACACCTTC
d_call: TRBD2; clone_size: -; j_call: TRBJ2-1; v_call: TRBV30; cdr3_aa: CAWSVLGSGSISYNEQFF; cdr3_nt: TGTGCCTGGAGTGTACTGGGGAGCGGGAGTATCTCCTACAATGAGCAGTTCTTC
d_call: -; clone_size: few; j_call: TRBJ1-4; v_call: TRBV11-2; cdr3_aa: CASSLEWRTYRGKLFF; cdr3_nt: TGTGCCAGCAGCTTAGAGTGGCGGACTTATCGAGGGAAACTGTTTTTT
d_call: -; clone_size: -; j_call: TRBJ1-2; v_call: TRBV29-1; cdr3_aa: CSVEDRVISNYGYTF; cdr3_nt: TGCAGCGTTGAAGATCGAGTAATCTCTAACTATGGCTACACCTTC
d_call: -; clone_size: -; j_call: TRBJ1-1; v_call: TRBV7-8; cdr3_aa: CASGFSEAFF; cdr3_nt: TGTGCCAGCGGCTTCTCCGAAGCTTTCTTT
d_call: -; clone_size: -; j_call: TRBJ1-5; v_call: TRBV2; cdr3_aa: CASSERVRNQPQHF; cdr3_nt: TGTGCCAGCAGTGAGAGGGTTCGCAATCAGCCCCAGCATTTT
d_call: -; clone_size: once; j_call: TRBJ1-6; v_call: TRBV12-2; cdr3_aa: CAHRGSLHF; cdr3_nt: TGTGCACATAGAGGGTCCCTCCACTTT
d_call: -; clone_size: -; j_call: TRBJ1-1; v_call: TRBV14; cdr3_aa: CASSQDRGTEAFF; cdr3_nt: TGTGCCAGCAGCCAAGATCGGGGGACTGAAGCTTTCTTT
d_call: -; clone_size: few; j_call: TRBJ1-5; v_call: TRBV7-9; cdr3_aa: CASRPRRENSNQPQHF; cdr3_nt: TGTGCCAGCAGGCCCCGACGGGAAAATAGCAATCAGCCCCAGCATTTT
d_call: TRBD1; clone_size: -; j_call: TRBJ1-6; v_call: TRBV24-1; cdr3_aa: CATRGQGDSYNSPLHF; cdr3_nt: TGTGCCACCAGGGGACAGGGAGATTCCTATAATTCACCCCTCCACTTT
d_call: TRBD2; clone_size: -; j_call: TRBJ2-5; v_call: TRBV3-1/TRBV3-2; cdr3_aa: CASSQMGLAGSETQYF; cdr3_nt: TGTGCCAGCAGCCAAATGGGACTAGCGGGATCAGAGACCCAGTACTTC
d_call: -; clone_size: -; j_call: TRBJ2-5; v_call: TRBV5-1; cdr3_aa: CASSLLGRQETQYF; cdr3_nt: TGCGCCAGCAGCTTACTAGGGCGACAAGAGACCCAGTACTTC
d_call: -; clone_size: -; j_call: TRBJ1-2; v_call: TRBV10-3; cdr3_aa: CATLGSNYGYTF; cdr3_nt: TGTGCCACACTGGGCTCTAACTATGGCTACACCTTC
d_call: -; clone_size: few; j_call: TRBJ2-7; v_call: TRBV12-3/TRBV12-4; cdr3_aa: CASRPGQTYEQYF; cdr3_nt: TGTGCCAGCAGGCCAGGACAGACCTACGAGCAGTACTTC
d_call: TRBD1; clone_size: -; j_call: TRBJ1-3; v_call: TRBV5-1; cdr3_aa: CASSFGQATGNTIYF; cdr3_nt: TGCGCCAGCAGCTTCGGACAGGCAACTGGAAACACCATATATTTT
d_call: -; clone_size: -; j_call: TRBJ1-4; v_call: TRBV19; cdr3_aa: CASRGRNNEKLFF; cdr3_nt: TGTGCCAGTAGGGGCAGAAATAATGAAAAACTGTTTTTT
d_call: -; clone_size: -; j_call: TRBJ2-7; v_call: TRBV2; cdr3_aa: CASSDGHSYEQYF; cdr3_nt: TGTGCCAGCAGTGACGGACACTCCTACGAGCAGTACTTC
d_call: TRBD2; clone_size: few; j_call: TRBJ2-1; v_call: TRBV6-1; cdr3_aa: CASSELAGGPNEQFF; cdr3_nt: TGTGCCAGCAGTGAACTAGCGGGGGGGCCCAATGAGCAGTTCTTC
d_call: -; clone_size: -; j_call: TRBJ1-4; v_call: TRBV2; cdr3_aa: CASSEGGQSSGKLFF; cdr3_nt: TGTGCCAGCAGTGAAGGGGGGCAGTCGTCGGGAAAACTGTTTTTT
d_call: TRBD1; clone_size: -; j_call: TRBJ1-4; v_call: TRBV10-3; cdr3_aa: CAISESAGGEKLFF; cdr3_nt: TGTGCCATCAGTGAGTCAGCAGGGGGGGAAAAACTGTTTTTT
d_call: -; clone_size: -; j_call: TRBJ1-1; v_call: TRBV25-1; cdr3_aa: CASSEGGLEAFF; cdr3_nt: TGTGCCAGCAGTGAGGGAGGCCTTGAAGCTTTCTTT
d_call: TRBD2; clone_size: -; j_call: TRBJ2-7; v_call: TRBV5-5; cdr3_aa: CASSLEVWKLAGEAQYF; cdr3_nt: TGTGCCAGCAGCTTGGAAGTTTGGAAACTAGCGGGGGAGGCGCAGTACTTC
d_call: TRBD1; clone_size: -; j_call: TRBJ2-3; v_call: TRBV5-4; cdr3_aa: CASSKQGSRDTQYF; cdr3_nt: TGTGCCAGCAGCAAACAGGGGTCCCGGGATACGCAGTATTTT
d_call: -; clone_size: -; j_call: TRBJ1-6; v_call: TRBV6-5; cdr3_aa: CARAGREVDNSPLHF; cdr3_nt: TGTGCCAGGGCAGGGAGGGAAGTAGATAATTCACCCCTCCACTTT
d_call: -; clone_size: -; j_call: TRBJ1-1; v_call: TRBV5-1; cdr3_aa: CASSLAGGGDTEAFF; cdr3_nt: TGCGCCAGCAGCTTGGCCGGAGGAGGAGACACTGAAGCTTTCTTT
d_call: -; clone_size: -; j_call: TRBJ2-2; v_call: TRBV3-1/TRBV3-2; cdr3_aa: CASSQDLRSAGPNTGELFF; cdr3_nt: TGTGCCAGCAGCCAAGATCTGAGGTCTGCGGGCCCGAACACCGGGGAGCTGTTTTTT
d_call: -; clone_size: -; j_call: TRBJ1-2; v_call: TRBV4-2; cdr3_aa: CASSRAGAGGYTF; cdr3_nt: TGTGCCAGCAGCCGAGCGGGGGCGGGAGGCTACACCTTC
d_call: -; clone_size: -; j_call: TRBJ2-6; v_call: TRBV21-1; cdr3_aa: CASSKQAGQRININYSGANVLTF; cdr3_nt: TGTGCCAGCAGCAAACAAGCCGGACAGAGGATAAACATTAACTACTCTGGGGCCAACGTCCTGACTTTC